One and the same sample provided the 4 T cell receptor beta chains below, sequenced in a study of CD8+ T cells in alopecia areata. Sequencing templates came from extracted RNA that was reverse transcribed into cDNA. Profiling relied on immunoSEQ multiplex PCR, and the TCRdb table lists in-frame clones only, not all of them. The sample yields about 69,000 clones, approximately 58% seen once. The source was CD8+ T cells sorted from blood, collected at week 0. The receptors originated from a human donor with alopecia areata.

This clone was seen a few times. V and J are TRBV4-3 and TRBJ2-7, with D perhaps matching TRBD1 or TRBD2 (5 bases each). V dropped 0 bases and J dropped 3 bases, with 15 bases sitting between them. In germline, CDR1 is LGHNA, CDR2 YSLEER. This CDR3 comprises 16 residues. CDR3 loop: CASSQDRGVEVYEQYF. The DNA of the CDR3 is TGCGCCAGCAGCCAAGATCGAGGGGTAGAAGTCTACGAGCAGTACTTC.

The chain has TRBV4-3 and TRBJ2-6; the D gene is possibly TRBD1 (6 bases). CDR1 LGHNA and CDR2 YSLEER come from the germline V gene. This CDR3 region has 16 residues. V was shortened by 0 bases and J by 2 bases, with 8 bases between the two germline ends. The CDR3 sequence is CASSQDRDTGANVLTF. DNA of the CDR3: TGCGCCAGCAGCCAAGATCGGGACACTGGGGCCAACGTCCTGACTTTC.

CDR3 nucleotide sequence: TGCGCCAGCAGCCTTGAGAGGGCCCAGGGCACTGAAGCTTTCTTT. Protein sequence: CASSLERAQGTEAFF. V usage is TRBV4-3 and J usage is TRBJ1-1, with a possible D match to TRBD1 (5 bases). V shed 4 bases and J shed 4 bases, with 16 bases lying between them. Germline-derived CDR1 and CDR2 are LGHNA and YSLEER. The CDR3 has 15 amino acids.

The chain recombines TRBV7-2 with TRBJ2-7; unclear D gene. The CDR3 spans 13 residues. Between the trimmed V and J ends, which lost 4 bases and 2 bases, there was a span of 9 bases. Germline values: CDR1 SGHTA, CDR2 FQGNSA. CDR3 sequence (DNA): TGTGCCAGCAGCTCCCTGGGAACCTACGAGCAGTACTTC. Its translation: CASSSLGTYEQYF.